One sample yielded the 21 T cell receptor beta chains listed below, sequenced in a study of blood T cell repertoires in COVID-19. Measured with immunoSEQ multiplex PCR; TCRdb has only the in-frame clones, and not every one. The sample consists of around 220,000 clones, 84% of them appearing once. Input material: PBMCs or T cells enriched from blood (not recorded which). These receptors were collected from a woman aged 40-49 years who had recovered from COVID-19.

The chain combines TRBV15 with TRBJ2-5, with 14 bases aligning to TRBD2. The length of the CDR3 is 16 residues. V lost 8 bases, J lost 1 base, and 6 bases stayed unmatched. The V gene's germline CDR1 is LNHNV and CDR2 YYDKDF (reference sequence). In nucleotides, the CDR3 is TGTGCCACCGGCACCGGGACTAGCGGGGGCCAAGAGACCCAGTACTTC. This translates into CATGTGTSGGQETQYF. Complete variable domain (other parts from reference TRBV15 and TRBJ2-5): DAMVIQNPRYQVTQFGKPVTLSCSQTLNHNVMYWYQQKSSQAPKLLFHYYDKDFNNEADTPDNFQSRRPNTSFCFLDIRSPGLGDTAMYLCATGTGTSGGQETQYFGPGTRLLVL.

The gene calls are TRBV7-2 and TRBJ1-2; 10 positions match TRBD1. This CDR3 contains 16 residues. Germline CDR1 SGHTA, CDR2 FQGNSA. The V and J ends lost 5 bases and 4 bases, in that order; junction bases with no gene match: 10. The DNA for the CDR3 is TGTGCCAGCAGCCTAGTGGGGACAGGGGCAATCTATGGCTACACCTTC. Translation gives CASSLVGTGAIYGYTF. Using reference TRBV7-2 and TRBJ1-2 for the parts outside the CDR3, the full variable domain is GAGVSQSPSNKVTEKGKDVELRCDPISGHTALYWYRQSLGQGLEFLIYFQGNSAPDKSGLPSDRFSAERTGGSVSTLTIQRTQQEDSAVYLCASSLVGTGAIYGYTFGSGTRLTVV.

CDR3 bases: TGCGCCAGCAGCCAGGGAGGGTACGCTGAAAAACTGTTTTTT. Translated, it gives CASSQGGYAEKLFF. This chain connects TRBV4-3 to TRBJ1-4; no firm D call. V was pared by 3 bases and J by 7 bases, with 12 bases between. Germline CDR1 is LGHNA and CDR2 is YSLEER. CDR3 size: 14 residues.

The J gene is TRBJ2-3, the V gene TRBV6-5; 8 positions agree with TRBD1. With 6 bases clipped from V and 4 bases from J, the junction kept 9 bases outside the gene matches. Germline CDR1 is MNHEY and CDR2 is SVGAGI. The CDR3 covers 15 residues. The CDR3 region has the DNA TGTGCCAGCAGAACGGACAGGGCGACTCCAGATACGCAGTATTTT. Translating it yields CASRTDRATPDTQYF.

The chain combines TRBV18 with TRBJ1-4, with D unresolved. The V end was cut by 3 bases, the J end by 0 bases, with 5 bases between. CDR1 KGHSH and CDR2 LQKENI come from the germline V gene. This CDR3 is 14 amino acids long. The CDR3 coding sequence is TGTGCCAGCTCACCCCCCACAACTAATGAAAAACTGTTTTTT. It specifies CASSPPTTNEKLFF.

This sequence joins TRBV27 and TRBJ2-7; 7 bases are shared with TRBD2. The CDR3 covers 12 residues. J was trimmed by 6 bases and V by 3 bases; bases with no gene match: 2. Germline V gene sequence: CDR1 MNHEY, CDR2 SMNVEV (reference sequence). The CDR3 sequence is CASSLGGSEQYF. The CDR3 DNA sequence: TGTGCCAGCAGTTTGGGGGGGTCCGAGCAGTACTTC.

J is TRBJ1-5 and V is TRBV2, with TRBD1 matching 8 bases. The CDR3 covers 14 residues. Germline CDR1 SNHLY, CDR2 FYNNEI. V lost 6 bases and J lost 7; bases outside the gene matches: 8. The CDR3 region has the DNA TGTGCCAGCAGGCGACAGGGGATATGGCAGCCCCAGCATTTT. This encodes CASRRQGIWQPQHF. Full variable domain (outside the CDR3, taken from reference TRBV2 and TRBJ1-5): EPEVTQTPSHQVTQMGQEVILRCVPISNHLYFYWYRQILGQKVEFLVSFYNNEISEKSEIFDDQFSVERPDGSNFTLKIRSTKLEDSAMYFCASRRQGIWQPQHFGDGTRLSIL.

V is TRBV7-9 and J is TRBJ1-2; 7 bases map to TRBD1. The ends lost 5 bases at V and 8 bases at J; junction bases unmatched: 8. The CDR3 contains 13 residues. The germline V gene has CDR1 SEHNR and CDR2 FQNEAQ (reference sequence). CDR3: CASSGQESKGYTF. CDR3 nucleotide sequence: TGTGCCAGCAGCGGACAGGAGTCTAAGGGCTACACCTTC. Variable domain in full (rest from reference TRBV7-9 and TRBJ1-2): DTGVSQNPRHKITKRGQNVTFRCDPISEHNRLYWYRQTLGQGPEFLTYFQNEAQLEKSRLLSDRFSAERPKGSFSTLEIQRTEQGDSAMYLCASSGQESKGYTFGSGTRLTVV.

As to this clone: In the same sample, other DNA sequences code for this CDR3. The chain uses TRBV3-1 (or the pseudogene TRBV3-2) and TRBJ1-5; D is possibly TRBD1 (5 bases). Germline CDR1 and CDR2: LGHDT and YNNKEL (reference sequence). The CDR3 loop spans 17 amino acids. Trimming left V 1 base short and J 3 bases short, with 16 bases between. DNA for the CDR3: TGTGCCAGCAGCCAAGGCGGGGGACCGGGGAACAATCAGCCCCAGCATTTT. It is translated as CASSQGGGPGNNQPQHF.

V and J are TRBV7-2 and TRBJ1-5; D unresolved. CDR1 SGHTA and CDR2 FQGNSA come from the germline V gene. This CDR3 has 16 amino acids. Trimming removed 5 bases at V and 3 bases at J, with 17 bases between. This CDR3 is CASSPIIGSYNQPQHF. The DNA for the CDR3 is TGTGCCAGCAGCCCTATCATCGGGTCTTACAATCAGCCCCAGCATTTT.

The CDR3 DNA is TGTGCCAGCAGTACCGGGGGTCTGCCTCAGCCCCAGCATTTT. It is translated as CASSTGGLPQPQHF. The genes are TRBV6-2 or TRBV6-3 and TRBJ1-5; the D gene is possibly TRBD1 (5 bases). CDR3 length equals 14 residues. V was clipped by 5 bases and J by 6 bases, with 14 bases between them. Germline V gene lookup returns CDR1 MNHEY and CDR2 SVGEGT.

The chain uses TRBV6-5 and TRBJ1-2; D possibly corresponds to TRBD1 (6 bases). The germline V gene has CDR1 MNHEY and CDR2 SVGAGI. V lost 5 bases and J 7 bases, leaving 17 bases between the germline ends. The CDR3 extends over 14 amino acids. CDR3 residues: CASSPGGGRGGYTF. In nucleotides, the CDR3 is TGTGCCAGCAGTCCCGGTGGGGGCCGTGGTGGCTACACCTTC.

The J gene is TRBJ1-5, the V gene TRBV19; 11 bases align to TRBD1. CDR1 and CDR2 (germline): LNHDA, SQIVND (reference sequence). CDR3 length: 17 residues. J gave up 4 bases and V 5 bases, and 10 bases lay outside the gene matches. CDR3 protein: CASSLGLGTGGNQPQHF. The CDR3 coding sequence is TGTGCCAGTAGTCTAGGCTTAGGGACAGGGGGAAATCAGCCCCAGCATTTT.

This chain links TRBV18 with TRBJ2-1, with D perhaps TRBD2 (5 bases). The CDR3 spans 19 residues. Trimming shortened V by 3 bases and J by 7 bases, and 28 bases separated the two germline ends. Germline values: CDR1 KGHSH, CDR2 LQKENI. The CDR3 reads CASSPALTVRTSSINEQFF. The CDR3 bases are TGTGCCAGCTCACCTGCCTTGACGGTTCGGACTTCTTCTATAAATGAGCAGTTCTTC.

The rearrangement links TRBV4-1 to TRBJ1-6; D remains ambiguous. This CDR3 is 15 amino acids long. CDR1 is MGHRA and CDR2 is YSYEKL in the germline V gene. V dropped 1 base and J dropped 5 bases, with 9 bases sitting between them. The CDR3 protein is CASSQGGWNNSPLHF. CDR3 in DNA: TGCGCCAGCAGCCAAGGCGGTTGGAATAATTCACCCCTCCACTTT.

There are a few counts of this clone. J is TRBJ2-1 and V is TRBV6-5; D perhaps matches TRBD1 (6 bases). The CDR3 is 14 amino acids. V shed 7 bases and J shed 4 bases, with 14 bases lying between them. Germline CDR1 and CDR2: MNHEY and SVGAGI. The CDR3 here is CASTPGHWYNEQFF. The CDR3 DNA reads as TGTGCCAGCACGCCGGGACATTGGTACAATGAGCAGTTCTTC.

This rearrangement joins TRBV7-9 to TRBJ1-6; 7 nucleotides agree with TRBD1. V dropped 1 base and J dropped 9; count of bases not matched to a gene: 3. The germline gives CDR1 SEHNR, CDR2 FQNEAQ (reference sequence). This CDR3 is built from 14 residues. CDR3 sequence reads: CASSLGQGGSPLHF. The CDR3 bases are TGTGCCAGCAGCTTAGGACAGGGCGGTTCACCCCTCCACTTT.

This clone appeared a single time. CDR3 amino acids: CASSPSPQGSGTQYF. The CDR3 DNA follows: TGTGCCAGCAGCCCCAGTCCCCAGGGCTCAGGTACGCAGTATTTT. The V call is TRBV11-3, the J call TRBJ2-3, with TRBD1 as a possible D gene (5 bases). CDR1 SGHNT and CDR2 YENEEA come from the germline V gene. The CDR3 is 15 residues long. V was shortened by 5 bases and J by 8 bases, with 20 bases between the two germline ends.

The chain couples TRBV30 to TRBJ1-1; D ambiguous. The CDR3 has 14 amino acids. Germline V gene data show CDR1 as GTSNPN and CDR2 as SVGIG (reference sequence). Trimming stripped 3 bases from V and 1 base from J, with 12 bases between. The CDR3 nucleotides are TGTGCCTGGAGCGATGAGGCGAGGAACACTGAAGCTTTCTTT. Translation gives CAWSDEARNTEAFF.

This clone occurred once. The chain links TRBV28 to TRBJ2-3; D is uncertain. Germline lookup yields CDR1 MDHEN and CDR2 SYDVKM. CDR3 size: 14 residues. Trimming left V 3 bases short and J 2 bases short, with 9 bases between. DNA of the CDR3: TGTGCCAGCAGTTTTCCCGGTTACACAGATACGCAGTATTTT. It encodes CASSFPGYTDTQYF.

The gene calls are TRBV3-1 (or the pseudogene TRBV3-2) and TRBJ2-2; 14 positions match TRBD2. CDR3 length: 19 amino acids. The germline CDR1 and CDR2 sequences are LGHDT and YNNKEL (reference sequence). Losses at the gene ends were 5 bases for V and 6 bases for J; bases not matched to a gene: 14. CDR3 bases: TGTGCCAGCAGCTCAGGACTAGCGGGAGGTAGGGGTCAGGCCGGGGAGCTGTTTTTT. This translates into CASSSGLAGGRGQAGELFF.